The 2 T cell receptor beta chains in this list originate from one sample, sequenced in a study of cytomegalovirus exposure and HLA in healthy donors. Both 60 Vbeta primers and 13 Jbeta primers went into the PCR. Method: immunoSEQ multiplex PCR; TCRdb's copy keeps in-frame clones and lacks some. The sample lists more than 90,000 clones, approximately 80% occurring once. The specimen sequenced was PBMCs. These receptors all stem from an older woman in good health and CMV-seronegative.

This clone was seen a single time. DNA for the CDR3: TGTGCCAGCAGTTACAGGGGTTTAGCCTCCCGGATCATGAACACTGAAGCTTTCTTT. Protein sequence: CASSYRGLASRIMNTEAFF. The chain links TRBV6-7 to TRBJ1-1, with a tentative D call TRBD1 (5 bases). TRBV6-7 is flagged as an ORF with uncertain function. The CDR3 spans 19 residues. V gave up 2 bases and J gave up 0 bases, with 22 bases separating them.

The chain couples TRBV28 to TRBJ2-7, with 7 nucleotides matching TRBD2. V was clipped by 3 bases and J by 5 bases; unmatched bases: 10. The CDR3 spans 15 residues. Germline V gene data show CDR1 as MDHEN and CDR2 as SYDVKM. CDR3 nucleotides: TGTGCCAGCAGTTTCGGGGCGGGAGTTGGTGACGAGCAGTACTTC. Its protein product is CASSFGAGVGDEQYF.